Presented here are 19 T cell receptor beta chains from one specimen sequenced in a study of blood T cell repertoires in COVID-19. Generated by immunoSEQ multiplex PCR, the TCRdb table keeps only in-frame clones and is missing some. The data contain some 450,000 clones, about nine tenths of them singletons. Sequencing used peripheral blood. These receptors came from a woman aged 45-59 years with COVID-19, enrolled during active disease.

V gene TRBV6-5 combines with J gene TRBJ2-7, with 10 bases identical to TRBD1. Unmatched junction bases numbered 7, after V lost 9 bases and J lost 5 bases. Per the germline V gene, CDR1 is MNHEY and CDR2 is SVGAGI. The CDR3 covers 13 residues. DNA of the CDR3: TGTGCCAGTGTGACAGGGGGCATCAACGAGCAGTACTTC. Amino acids: CASVTGGINEQYF.

V usage is TRBV14 and J usage is TRBJ2-3; possibly TRBD1 for D (6 bases). V was pared by 6 bases and J by 5 bases, with 15 bases between. CDR1 SGHDN and CDR2 FVKESK come from the germline V gene. The CDR3 spans 14 residues. CDR3 protein: CASRGQQAVDTQYF. CDR3 in DNA: TGTGCCAGCAGGGGACAACAGGCAGTAGATACGCAGTATTTT.

This clone was seen a few times. The chain joins TRBV10-3 to TRBJ2-1; D perhaps matches TRBD2 (6 bases). V was cut by 3 bases and J by 7 bases, with 10 bases left in between. Germline loops: CDR1 ENHRY, CDR2 SYGVKD. CDR3 length: 13 amino acids. The CDR3: CAISDNGGNEQFF. CDR3 bases: TGTGCCATCAGTGATAATGGGGGGAATGAGCAGTTCTTC.

CDR3 amino acids: CAISELREREQYF. DNA of the CDR3: TGTGCCATCAGTGAGTTAAGGGAGAGGGAGCAGTACTTC. V gene TRBV10-3 combines with J gene TRBJ2-7, with D possibly TRBD2 on 5 matching bases. The CDR3 has 13 amino acids. Germline CDR1 ENHRY, CDR2 SYGVKD. V was trimmed by 1 base and J by 7 bases, leaving 11 bases between them.

The chain has TRBV12-3 or TRBV12-4 and TRBJ2-5; a weak D match, TRBD2 (6 bases). V was cut by 7 bases and J by 2 bases, with 11 bases left in between. The CDR3 spans 13 residues. The CDR3 here is CASKGTPQETQYF. CDR3 DNA: TGTGCCAGCAAAGGGACTCCACAAGAGACCCAGTACTTC.

This clone has more than one count but fewer than ten. V is TRBV19 and J is TRBJ1-5, with a weak D call TRBD1 (6 bases). V lost 9 bases, J lost 1 base, and 19 bases lay in between. The length of the CDR3 is 16 residues. Germline V lookup: CDR1 LNHDA, CDR2 SQIVND (reference sequence). The CDR3 sequence is CASLNIPDRSNQPQHF. The CDR3 DNA sequence: TGTGCCAGCCTAAATATACCGGACAGAAGCAATCAGCCCCAGCATTTT.

This chain joins TRBV9 and TRBJ2-1; 9 nucleotides line up with TRBD2. In germline, CDR1 is SGDLS, CDR2 YYNGEE. Trimming took 9 bases from V and 2 from J; bases not matched to a gene: 9. The CDR3 is 15 amino acids. The CDR3, as DNA: TGTGCCACCTCTCTAGCGGGGACGACCTACAATGAGCAGTTCTTC. Translated: CATSLAGTTYNEQFF.

This chain connects TRBV6-5 to TRBJ2-5; 10 bases map to TRBD2. The CDR3 has 14 amino acids. V lost 5 bases to trimming and J lost 3 bases; unmatched junction nucleotides: 3. In germline, CDR1 is MNHEY, CDR2 SVGAGI. The CDR3 DNA follows: TGTGCCAGCAGTACGAGCGGGGGGGAAGAGACCCAGTACTTC. As protein: CASSTSGGEETQYF.

The genes are TRBV9 and TRBJ2-1; the match to TRBD2 covers 11 bases. Germline V gene sequence: CDR1 SGDLS, CDR2 YYNGEE. V lost 4 bases and J lost 5; bases outside the gene matches: 8. This CDR3 is 16 amino acids long. In DNA, the CDR3 is TGTGCCAGCAGCTTCAAGACTAGCGGGGAGGACAATGAGCAGTTCTTC. Its translation is CASSFKTSGEDNEQFF.

This chain joins TRBV4-1 and TRBJ2-2; perhaps TRBD2 as D (6 bases). The CDR3 sequence is 17 residues long. Germline CDR1 is MGHRA and CDR2 is YSYEKL. V lost 2 bases and J lost 2, with 15 bases in between. CDR3 DNA: TGCGCCAGCAGCCAAAGGAGGGCGGGGTTAAACACCGGGGAGCTGTTTTTT. It specifies CASSQRRAGLNTGELFF.

The chain uses TRBV5-4 and TRBJ1-1; D gene ambiguous. Germline-derived CDR1 and CDR2 are SGHNT and YYREEE (reference sequence). The CDR3 spans 14 residues. Between the trimmed V and J ends, which lost 0 bases and 2 bases, there was a span of 8 bases. The CDR3 region is CASSLERPNTEAFF. CDR3 in DNA: TGTGCCAGCAGCTTGGAGAGGCCCAACACTGAAGCTTTCTTT.

This sequence joins TRBV2 and TRBJ2-7, with 13 bases matching TRBD2. The germline gives CDR1 SNHLY, CDR2 FYNNEI. Trimming removed 5 bases from V and 4 bases from J; junction bases left unmatched: 8. The length of the CDR3 is 16 residues. The DNA for the CDR3 is TGTGCCAGCAGTAATATGGGACTAGCGGGGTCGTACGAGCAGTACTTC. The encoded protein is CASSNMGLAGSYEQYF.

This chain connects TRBV5-4 to TRBJ1-1, with 8 bases matching TRBD1. Germline V gene data show CDR1 as SGHNT and CDR2 as YYREEE (reference sequence). V lost 5 bases, J lost 7 bases, and 4 bases stayed unmatched. The CDR3 contains 12 residues. Here the CDR3 DNA reads TGTGCCAGCAGTTGGGACAGGAATGAAGCTTTCTTT. It translates to CASSWDRNEAFF.

The CDR3 coding sequence is TGTGCCAGCACAAATACAGGGGAAAAGCAGTTCTTC. Its protein product is CASTNTGEKQFF. This sequence joins TRBV5-6 and TRBJ2-1, with 7 bases matching TRBD1. The CDR3 sequence is 12 residues long. The germline CDR1 and CDR2 sequences are SGHDT and YYEEEE. Losses at the gene ends were 6 bases for V and 11 bases for J; bases not matched to a gene: 8.

This chain links TRBV10-2 with TRBJ1-1; D remains ambiguous. V was trimmed by 7 bases and J by 1 base, leaving 13 bases between them. Germline CDR1 and CDR2: WSHSY and SAAADI. This CDR3 spans 14 amino acids. The CDR3 is CASNRVAGNTEAFF. The CDR3 coding sequence is TGCGCCAGCAACCGAGTGGCAGGGAACACTGAAGCTTTCTTT.

V is TRBV7-2 and J is TRBJ2-7; 13 bases match TRBD2. From germline, CDR1 is SGHTA and CDR2 FQGNSA. V lost 5 bases and J lost 3; bases outside the gene matches: 4. The CDR3 spans 15 residues. This chain's CDR3 is CASSRTSGGLYEQYF. CDR3 sequence (DNA): TGTGCCAGCAGCAGGACTAGCGGGGGCCTCTACGAGCAGTACTTC.

This clone appeared once. V is TRBV11-1 and J is TRBJ2-7, with 10 bases that match TRBD1. Germline CDR1 SGHAT, CDR2 FQDESV (reference sequence). V was pared by 8 bases and J by 2 bases, with 6 bases of the junction left unmatched. The CDR3 spans 14 residues. CDR3 region: CASGGDRGAYEQYF. The CDR3 nucleotides are TGTGCCAGCGGGGGGGACAGGGGAGCCTACGAGCAGTACTTC.

The chain combines TRBV2 with TRBJ1-4; D ambiguous. The CDR3 totals 16 residues. V was clipped by 6 bases and J by 4 bases, with 18 bases between them. In germline, CDR1 is SNHLY, CDR2 FYNNEI. Here the CDR3 reads CASSLWVTGGNEKLFF. Written as DNA, the CDR3 is TGTGCCAGCAGCCTGTGGGTAACGGGAGGTAATGAAAAACTGTTTTTT. Full variable domain (rest looked up from reference TRBV2 and TRBJ1-4): EPEVTQTPSHQVTQMGQEVILRCVPISNHLYFYWYRQILGQKVEFLVSFYNNEISEKSEIFDDQFSVERPDGSNFTLKIRSTKLEDSAMYFCASSLWVTGGNEKLFFGSGTQLSVL.

The chain joins TRBV19 to TRBJ1-4; possible D gene TRBD1, 5 bases. The germline gives CDR1 LNHDA, CDR2 SQIVND (reference sequence). There are 15 residues in the CDR3. Trimming stripped 5 bases from V and 4 bases from J, with 14 bases between. CDR3: CASSRRGELNEKLFF. In nucleotides, the CDR3 is TGTGCCAGTAGTCGTCGGGGGGAGCTTAATGAAAAACTGTTTTTT. Supplemented by reference TRBV19 and TRBJ1-4, the full variable domain reads DGGITQSPKYLFRKEGQNVTLSCEQNLNHDAMYWYRQDPGQGLRLIYYSQIVNDFQKGDIAEGYSVSREKKESFPLTVTSAQKNPTAFYLCASSRRGELNEKLFFGSGTQLSVL.